The 21 T cell receptor beta chains in this list originate from one sample, sequenced in a study of T-cell memory formation after mild COVID-19. TCRdb itself ran the 5' RACE reads through MiXCR, one entry per CDR3 protein. The sample consists of around 200,000 distinct CDR3 sequences, about 21% of them appearing once. The sample was PBMCs or a T cell subset sorted from them (not recorded which). The receptors here all came from an adult woman who had mild COVID-19 (a few samples of this study predate the infection). Cell type and time point are not known.

The genes are TRBV7-3 and TRBJ2-5; perhaps TRBD2 as D (7 bases). The CDR3 totals 16 residues. Germline V gene data show CDR1 as SGHTA and CDR2 as FQGTGA. Trimming took 5 bases from V and 2 from J, leaving 18 bases between them. CDR3 in DNA: TGTGCCAGCAGCCTCGGCGCGGGGGCCCCTCAAGAGACCCAGTACTTC. Its translation: CASSLGAGAPQETQYF.

In its sample, this clonotype was seen a few times. The V gene is TRBV5-1, the J gene TRBJ1-4; no definite D call. The V and J ends lost 2 bases and 6 bases respectively, with 20 bases between them. CDR1 and CDR2 from the germline V gene are SGHRS and YFSETQ. The CDR3 consists of 17 residues. The DNA of the CDR3 is TGCGCCAGCAGCTTTAACCCGACATCCCCTCAGGATGAAAAACTGTTTTTT. It yields the protein CASSFNPTSPQDEKLFF.

This rearrangement joins TRBV5-1 to TRBJ2-1; D remains unclear. Germline V gives CDR1 SGHRS, CDR2 YFSETQ. The V end was cut by 4 bases, the J end by 0 bases, with 14 bases between. The CDR3 loop spans 16 amino acids. CDR3 sequence (DNA): TGCGCCAGCAGCCACCGACTGTCTAGCTCCTACAATGAGCAGTTCTTC. Its translation: CASSHRLSSSYNEQFF. Full variable domain (missing parts from reference TRBV5-1 and TRBJ2-1): KAGVTQTPRYLIKTRGQQVTLSCSPISGHRSVSWYQQTPGQGLQFLFEYFSETQRNKGNFPGRFSGRQFSNSRSEMNVSTLELGDSALYLCASSHRLSSSYNEQFFGPGTRLTVL.

The V gene is TRBV7-9, the J gene TRBJ2-4; D remains unclear. Deletions cut 5 bases from V and 7 bases from J, with 21 bases between. The CDR3 is 16 amino acids. CDR1 SEHNR and CDR2 FQNEAQ come from the germline V gene (reference sequence). The CDR3 reads CASSLKVDPSANIQYF. CDR3 in DNA: TGTGCCAGCAGCCTAAAGGTGGACCCTTCGGCTAACATTCAGTACTTC.

The gene calls are TRBV12-3 or TRBV12-4 and TRBJ2-1, with D possibly called TRBD1 or TRBD2 (5 bases each). The CDR3 has 14 residues. Trimming removed 4 bases at V and 7 bases at J, with 14 bases between. The CDR3 DNA is TGTGCCAGCAGTTCCGGGACGCCCAAGAATGAGCAGTTCTTC. It yields the protein CASSSGTPKNEQFF.

The chain uses TRBV4-1 and TRBJ1-5; possibly TRBD1 for D (5 bases). Looked up from germline, CDR1 is MGHRA and CDR2 is YSYEKL. The CDR3 sequence is 16 residues long. Trimming pared 2 bases from V and 5 bases from J, leaving 16 bases between. CDR3 DNA: TGCGCCAGCAGCCAATTCAAACAGGCCGACCATCAGCCCCAGCATTTT. It codes for CASSQFKQADHQPQHF.

Only a few counts were recorded for this clonotype. The gene calls are TRBV2 and TRBJ1-6; D gene uncertain. Trimming shortened V by 4 bases and J by 9 bases, and 16 bases separated the two germline ends. This CDR3 has 15 residues. The germline V gene encodes CDR1 SNHLY and CDR2 FYNNEI. The CDR3 nucleotides read TGTGCCAGCAGTGCGGCGGTCAGGATGGGTTCACCCCTCCACTTT. Residues: CASSAAVRMGSPLHF.

The rearrangement uses TRBV6-5 and TRBJ2-1, with D uncertain. The CDR3 is 18 amino acids. V was trimmed by 7 bases and J by 0 bases, leaving 22 bases between them. Germline assignment: CDR1 MNHEY and CDR2 SVGAGI. The CDR3 here is CASTQFVGEDSSYNEQFF. The CDR3 DNA reads as TGTGCCAGCACCCAATTTGTGGGTGAGGATAGCTCCTACAATGAGCAGTTCTTC.

The V and J genes are TRBV7-4 and TRBJ2-7; possible D gene TRBD1, 6 bases. Trimming stripped 4 bases from V and 2 bases from J, with 9 bases between. The CDR3 is 13 amino acids. Germline V gives CDR1 SGHVT, CDR2 SQSDAQ. The CDR3 sequence is CASSWTVTYEQYF. CDR3 DNA sequence: TGTGCCAGCAGCTGGACAGTTACCTACGAGCAGTACTTC.

The V call is TRBV7-9, the J call TRBJ2-2; D is uncertain. The ends were cut back, 5 bases at V and 4 bases at J, with 8 bases in the middle. The CDR3 is made up of 13 amino acids. Germline CDR1 and CDR2: SEHNR and FQNEAQ (reference sequence). In DNA form, the CDR3 reads TGTGCCAGCAGCCCCCGAGGCACCGGGGAGCTGTTTTTT. It yields the protein CASSPRGTGELFF.

The chain recombines TRBV7-9 with TRBJ1-2; weak D call: TRBD1 (5 bases). Germline V CDR1 and CDR2: SEHNR, FQNEAQ (reference sequence). V gave up 5 bases and J gave up 4 bases, with 14 bases separating them. The CDR3 is 14 residues long. The CDR3 region is CASSLGALPYGYTF. In DNA form, the CDR3 reads TGTGCCAGCAGCCTAGGGGCCCTCCCCTATGGCTACACCTTC.

This clonotype was seen only a few times. J is TRBJ2-7 and V is TRBV20-1, with 8 nucleotides matching TRBD2. J was trimmed by 1 base and V by 6 bases; bases with no gene match: 8. Per the germline V gene, CDR1 is DFQATT and CDR2 is SNEGSKA (reference sequence). The CDR3 extends over 14 amino acids. The CDR3: CSATGTSGSYEQYF. The CDR3 DNA is TGCAGTGCAACCGGGACTAGTGGGTCCTACGAGCAGTACTTC.

This chain joins TRBV4-1 and TRBJ1-1; D is ambiguous. The CDR3 runs 17 residues. Trimming shortened V by 7 bases and J by 5 bases, and 26 bases separated the two germline ends. Germline CDR1 reads MGHRA; CDR2 reads YSYEKL. As DNA, the CDR3 is TGCGCCAGCACTCCAAACGGTGGCCTTGATCTAGGGACTGAAGCTTTCTTT. Its protein product is CASTPNGGLDLGTEAFF.

In its sample, this clonotype was seen a few times. The chain uses TRBV4-2 and TRBJ1-2; D perhaps matches TRBD1 (6 bases). Trimming shortened V by 0 bases and J by 8 bases, and 16 bases separated the two germline ends. There are 15 residues in the CDR3. Germline-derived CDR1 and CDR2 are LGHNA and YNFKEQ. CDR3 protein: CASSQEGGLIEGYTF. For the CDR3, the DNA is TGTGCCAGCAGCCAAGAAGGGGGGCTAATTGAGGGCTACACCTTC.

This chain uses TRBV7-6 with TRBJ2-3; D perhaps matches TRBD2 (5 bases). The CDR3 loop spans 15 amino acids. Germline assignment: CDR1 SGHVS and CDR2 FNYEAQ. V was shortened by 2 bases and J by 2 bases, with 11 bases between the two germline ends. The CDR3 is CASSLLGSVTDTQYF. CDR3 nucleotide sequence: TGTGCCAGCAGCTTATTGGGGAGCGTCACAGATACGCAGTATTTT. The variable domain in full, with the rest retrieved from reference TRBV7-6 and TRBJ2-3, is GAGVSQSPRYKVTKRGQDVALRCDPISGHVSLYWYRQALGQGPEFLTYFNYEAQQDKSGLPNDRFSAERPEGSISTLTIQRTEQRDSAMYRCASSLLGSVTDTQYFGPGTRLTVL.

This chain joins TRBV20-1 and TRBJ2-3; D is possibly TRBD1 (7 bases). The ends were cut back, 3 bases at V and 0 bases at J, with 10 bases in the middle. The CDR3 has 14 residues. Germline assignment: CDR1 DFQATT and CDR2 SNEGSKA (reference sequence). The CDR3 coding sequence is TGCAGTGCTAGGCGGGACAGAAGCACAGATACGCAGTATTTT. As protein: CSARRDRSTDTQYF.

The chain is built from TRBV4-1 and TRBJ1-1, with a possible D match to TRBD1 (6 bases). Germline assignment: CDR1 MGHRA and CDR2 YSYEKL. The CDR3 consists of 14 residues. Trimming took 3 bases from V and 3 from J, leaving 11 bases between them. The CDR3 region has the DNA TGCGCCAGCAGCCAGGGAAGGGGGGACACTGAAGCTTTCTTT. It yields the protein CASSQGRGDTEAFF.

The chain carries TRBV29-1 and TRBJ2-7; D possibly corresponds to TRBD2 (6 bases). The CDR3 consists of 15 residues. Trimming cost V 0 bases and J 5 bases, with 17 bases left between them. The germline CDR1 and CDR2 sequences are SQVTM and ANQGSEA. CDR3 amino acids: CSVEEQGRRVDEQYF. For the CDR3, the DNA is TGCAGCGTTGAAGAGCAGGGTCGGAGGGTTGACGAGCAGTACTTC.

The rearrangement links TRBV20-1 to TRBJ2-1; TRBD1 agrees at 7 bases. This CDR3 is 17 amino acids long. The V gene end was trimmed by 0 bases and the J gene end by 0 bases; junction bases not matched to a gene: 8. CDR1 and CDR2 from the germline V gene are DFQATT and SNEGSKA (reference sequence). CDR3 protein: CSARDQQGTHSYNEQFF. DNA of the CDR3: TGCAGTGCTAGAGACCAACAGGGGACCCACTCCTACAATGAGCAGTTCTTC.

The CDR3 is CASSLRWKNIQYF. Written as DNA, the CDR3 is TGTGCCAGCAGCTTGCGGTGGAAAAACATTCAGTACTTC. V usage is TRBV5-8 and J usage is TRBJ2-4; D unresolved. Germline CDR1 SGHTS, CDR2 YDEGEE. There are 13 residues in the CDR3. V lost 1 base to trimming and J lost 4 bases, with 6 bases between them.

The V call is TRBV7-6, the J call TRBJ2-2; D might be TRBD2 (6 bases). The CDR3 is 16 residues long. Germline values: CDR1 SGHVS, CDR2 FNYEAQ. The V end lost 5 bases, the J end lost 1 base, and 14 bases lay between the germline ends. The CDR3 region has the DNA TGTGCCAGCAGCCTCGGGCCCGGGGGGAACACCGGGGAGCTGTTTTTT. This sequence encodes CASSLGPGGNTGELFF.